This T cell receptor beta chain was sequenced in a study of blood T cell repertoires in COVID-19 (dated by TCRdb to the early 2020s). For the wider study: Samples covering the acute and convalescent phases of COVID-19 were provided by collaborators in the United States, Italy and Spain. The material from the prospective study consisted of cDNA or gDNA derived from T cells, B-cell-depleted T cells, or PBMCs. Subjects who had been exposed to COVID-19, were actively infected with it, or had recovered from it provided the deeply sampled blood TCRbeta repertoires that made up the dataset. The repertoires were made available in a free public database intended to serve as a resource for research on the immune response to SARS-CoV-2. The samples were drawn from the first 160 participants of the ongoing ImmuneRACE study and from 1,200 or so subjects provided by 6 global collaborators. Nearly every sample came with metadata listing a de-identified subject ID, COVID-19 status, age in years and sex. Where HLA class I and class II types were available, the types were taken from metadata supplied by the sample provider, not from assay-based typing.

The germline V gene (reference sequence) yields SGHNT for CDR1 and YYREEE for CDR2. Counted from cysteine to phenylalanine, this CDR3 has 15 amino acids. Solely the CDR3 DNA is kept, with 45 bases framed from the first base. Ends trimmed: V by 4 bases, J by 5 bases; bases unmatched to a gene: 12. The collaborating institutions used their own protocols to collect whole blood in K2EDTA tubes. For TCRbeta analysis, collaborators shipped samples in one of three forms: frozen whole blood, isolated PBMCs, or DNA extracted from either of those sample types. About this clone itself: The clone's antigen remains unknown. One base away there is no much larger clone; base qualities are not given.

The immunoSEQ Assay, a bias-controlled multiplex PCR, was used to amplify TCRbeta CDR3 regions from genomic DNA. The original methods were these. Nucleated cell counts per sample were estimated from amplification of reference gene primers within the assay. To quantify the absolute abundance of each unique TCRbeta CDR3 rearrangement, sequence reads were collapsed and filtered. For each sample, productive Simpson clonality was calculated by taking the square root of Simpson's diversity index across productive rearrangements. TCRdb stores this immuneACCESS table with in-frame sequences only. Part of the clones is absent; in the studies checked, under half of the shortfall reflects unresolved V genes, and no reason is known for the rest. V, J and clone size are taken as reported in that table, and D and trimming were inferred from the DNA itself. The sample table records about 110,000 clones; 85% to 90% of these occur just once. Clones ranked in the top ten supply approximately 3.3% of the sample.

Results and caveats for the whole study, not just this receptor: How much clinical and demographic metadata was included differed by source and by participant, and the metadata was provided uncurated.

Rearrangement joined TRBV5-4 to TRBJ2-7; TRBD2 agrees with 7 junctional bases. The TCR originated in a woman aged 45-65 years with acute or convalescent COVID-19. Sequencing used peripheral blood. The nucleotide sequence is TGTGCCAGCAGCCGACTAGCTCCCGAGGGCAACGAGCAGTACTTC. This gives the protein CASSRLAPEGNEQYF.